This is a list of T cell receptor beta chains from one sample in a study of cytomegalovirus exposure and HLA in healthy donors. Clones were read by immunoSEQ multiplex PCR, and TCRdb kept only the in-frame ones, dropping some. Altogether about 300,000 clones are present, about nine tenths being singletons, with the ten largest covering roughly 4%. The sequenced material came from PBMCs. Source of these receptors: a man in his forties in good health and CMV-seropositive. Each CDR3 is given with its conserved first and last residue. The order of the fields is D gene, clone size, J gene, V gene, CDR3 DNA, CDR3 protein. A D gene is named only where the DNA matches it firmly. Size is stated for part of the rows, as once, few or many counts, or as a class when the clone is expanded.

NA | NA | TRBJ2-2 | TRBV5-6 | TGTGCCAGCAGCCGCCCCCGGGGTAGGCCCGGGGAGCTGTTTTTT | CASSRPRGRPGELFF
TRBD1 | NA | TRBJ1-1 | TRBV7-6 | TGTGCCAGCAGCTTAGCAGGGGGCGGCACTGAAGCTTTCTTT | CASSLAGGGTEAFF
NA | once | TRBJ2-7 | TRBV28 | TGTGCCAGCATCTCGGGACTTAATCGCTACGAGCAGTACTTC | CASISGLNRYEQYF
TRBD2 | NA | TRBJ2-3 | TRBV10-1 | TGCGCCAGCAGTGTACAGCGGGACCCAGGTGGACCTAGCACAGATACGCAGTATTTT | CASSVQRDPGGPSTDTQYF
NA | once | TRBJ2-1 | TRBV19 | TGTGCCAGTAGCGGGGGTGTGAATGAGCAGTTCTTC | CASSGGVNEQFF
TRBD1 | NA | TRBJ1-4 | TRBV7-2 | TGTGCCAGCAGCGATCCGGGACAGGGGAATGAAAAACTGTTTTTT | CASSDPGQGNEKLFF
TRBD1 | NA | TRBJ2-5 | TRBV27 | TGTGCCAGCAACCTCCGCAGGGGGAGTCAAGAGACCCAGTACTTC | CASNLRRGSQETQYF
TRBD1 | NA | TRBJ1-2 | TRBV5-1 | TGCGCCAGCAGCTTGACAGGGGCTAACTATGGCTACACCTTC | CASSLTGANYGYTF
NA | once | TRBJ2-1 | TRBV7-3 | TGTGCCAGCAGCTTCTTGGGAGAGGAAAGCTCCTACAATGAGCAGTTCTTC | CASSFLGEESSYNEQFF
NA | NA | TRBJ1-4 | TRBV5-6 | TGTGCCAGCAGCTTGTTTCAGGGGCGGACCGCCTCTAATGAAAAACTGTTTTTT | CASSLFQGRTASNEKLFF
TRBD1 | NA | TRBJ2-7 | TRBV7-6 | TGTGCCAGCAGTTCCTCCGAGGGACAGGGAACCGAGCAGTACTTC | CASSSSEGQGTEQYF
TRBD2 | NA | TRBJ2-7 | TRBV29-1 | TGCAGCGTTGTAGGTAGCGGGAGGGACGAGCAGTACTTC | CSVVGSGRDEQYF
NA | NA | TRBJ2-7 | TRBV25-1 | TGTGCCGGGGAGGTCCACGAGCAGTACTTC | CAGEVHEQYF
NA | NA | TRBJ1-3 | TRBV7-2 | TGTGCCAGCAGCTTCAGGGGCCGAGAAGGAAACACCATATATTTT | CASSFRGREGNTIYF
TRBD1 | NA | TRBJ2-3 | TRBV28 | TGTGCCAGCAGTTCAGGGGGCGCGGCAGATACGCAGTATTTT | CASSSGGAADTQYF
NA | few | TRBJ2-6 | TRBV7-6 | TGTGCCAGCAGCTTACCAGGAGGGGCTGGGGCCAACGTCCTGACTTTC | CASSLPGGAGANVLTF
NA | NA | TRBJ1-1 | TRBV5-1 | TGCGCCAGCAGCTTAGGGGACACTGAAGCTTTCTTT | CASSLGDTEAFF
NA | NA | TRBJ1-1 | TRBV7-2 | TGTGCCAGCAGCAAAGGGGACACCCTGATGAACACTGAAGCTTTCTTT | CASSKGDTLMNTEAFF
TRBD2 | NA | TRBJ2-1 | TRBV7-3 | TGTGCCAGCAGCTTCGGACTAGCGGGACAGTCCTACAATGAGCAGTTCTTC | CASSFGLAGQSYNEQFF
TRBD1 | NA | TRBJ2-1 | TRBV7-6 | TGTGCCAGCAGCTTAGTGAGGGGGCCTGAGCAGTTCTTC | CASSLVRGPEQFF
TRBD2 | few | TRBJ2-7 | TRBV4-3 | TGCGCCAGCAGCCAAACAATAGCGGGGCCCGAGCAGTACTTC | CASSQTIAGPEQYF
NA | once | TRBJ1-4 | TRBV9 | TGTGCCAGCAGCGTGGGCAGGGCCCGTGAAAAACTGTTTTTT | CASSVGRAREKLFF
NA | NA | TRBJ2-7 | TRBV6-5 | TGTGCCAGCAGTTCCCCTCGCGGGACCCGCTTGAGTGAGCAGTACTTC | CASSSPRGTRLSEQYF
NA | NA | TRBJ2-7 | TRBV7-3 | TGTGCCAGCAGCTTATTGGCAGGAACCTACGAGCAGTACTTC | CASSLLAGTYEQYF
NA | NA | TRBJ1-5 | TRBV27 | TGTGCCAGCAGTTTGGCGGGGCCGATAGCTTACCAGCCCCAGCATTTT | CASSLAGPIAYQPQHF
TRBD1 | NA | TRBJ2-3 | TRBV5-1 | TGCGCCAGCAGCTTGAAAGGACAGGGGGTCACAGATACGCAGTATTTT | CASSLKGQGVTDTQYF
NA | NA | TRBJ2-7 | TRBV27 | TGTGCCAGCAGTTTAGCTCCAGGGGCGAACTACGAGCAGTACTTC | CASSLAPGANYEQYF
NA | NA | TRBJ2-1 | TRBV27 | TGTGCCAGCAGTTTCCTAGCGTTATCCAGTGAGCAGTTCTTC | CASSFLALSSEQFF
NA | NA | TRBJ2-1 | TRBV19 | TGTGCCAGTAGTATAACGACTGATTTGGTCAATGAGCAGTTCTTC | CASSITTDLVNEQFF
TRBD2 | NA | TRBJ2-7 | TRBV13 | TGTGCCAGCAGCTTATCGCCGGGACTAGAGGTCGAGCAGTACTTC | CASSLSPGLEVEQYF
NA | NA | TRBJ2-1 | TRBV5-6 | TGTGCCAGCAGCTCTAAGCCTGGCTCCTACAATGAGCAGTTCTTC | CASSSKPGSYNEQFF
TRBD2 | NA | TRBJ2-2 | TRBV27 | TGTGCCAGCAGTCACGACCCGGGACTAGCGGGAGGGACCGGGGAGCTGTTTTTT | CASSHDPGLAGGTGELFF
TRBD1 | NA | TRBJ2-1 | TRBV28 | TGTGCCAGCAGTTCTCCGGGACAGGCCTCCTACAATGAGCAGTTCTTC | CASSSPGQASYNEQFF
TRBD2 | many | TRBJ2-7 | TRBV5-1 | TGCGCCAGCAAACCCGCGGGGGGATTGAGCTCCTACGAGCAGTACTTC | CASKPAGGLSSYEQYF
NA | once | TRBJ1-1 | TRBV13 | TGTGCCAGCAGCTTAGAGGCCAGGGGGAACACTGAAGCTTTCTTT | CASSLEARGNTEAFF
TRBD2 | NA | TRBJ2-7 | TRBV15 | TGTGCCACCAGCACCCCGGGACTAGCGGGAGCCTACGAGCAGTACTTC | CATSTPGLAGAYEQYF
NA | once | TRBJ1-6 | TRBV30 | TGTGCCTGGAGTGGGGGACACCCGAGCTCCTATAATTCACCCCTCCACTTT | CAWSGGHPSSYNSPLHF
NA | NA | TRBJ1-3 | TRBV5-5 | TGTGCCAGCAGCTTTCACACCTCTGGAAACACCATATATTTT | CASSFHTSGNTIYF
TRBD2 | NA | TRBJ2-1 | TRBV6-5 | TGTGCCAGCAGCATAGCGGGGAGTCAATTCTTC | CASSIAGSQFF
TRBD2 | NA | TRBJ2-3 | TRBV30 | TGTGCCTGGAGTTTTCCCTTTAGCGGGAGGGTTACAGATACGCAGTATTTT | CAWSFPFSGRVTDTQYF
TRBD1 | NA | TRBJ2-7 | TRBV5-1 | TGCGCCAGTAGGGGACAGGGACGATCCTACGAGCAGTACTTC | CASRGQGRSYEQYF
TRBD1 | NA | TRBJ2-7 | TRBV7-2 | TGTGCCAGCAGCATAATACCGGGACAGGGGGCGGGCGAGCAGTACTTC | CASSIIPGQGAGEQYF
NA | NA | TRBJ2-5 | TRBV7-3 | TGTGCCAGCAGCTTCACAGGGCTGGGAGAGACCCAGTACTTC | CASSFTGLGETQYF
NA | once | TRBJ2-1 | TRBV11-2 | TGTGCCAGCAGCTCGACTAGTTGGACTGAGCAGTTCTTC | CASSSTSWTEQFF
TRBD1 | NA | TRBJ1-4 | TRBV6-6 | TGTGCCAGCAGTGACGGGACAGTTAATGAAAAGCTGTTTTTT | CASSDGTVNEKLFF
TRBD1 | few | TRBJ1-4 | TRBV2 | TGTGCCAGCAGTGATAATGGCCCCGGGACAGCTAATGAAAAACTGTTTTTT | CASSDNGPGTANEKLFF
TRBD1 | NA | TRBJ1-1 | TRBV18 | TGTGCCAGCTCACCGTTGGGACAGGGGGGGGCTTTCTTT | CASSPLGQGGAFF
TRBD1 | NA | TRBJ1-2 | TRBV10-3 | TGTGCCACCAATCATCAGGGACAGGGTACCTATGGCTACACCTTC | CATNHQGQGTYGYTF
NA | NA | TRBJ2-1 | TRBV18 | TGTGCCAGCTCACGTTTGGAGGGAAATACCTACAATGAGCAGTTCTTC | CASSRLEGNTYNEQFF
TRBD2 | NA | TRBJ2-7 | TRBV27 | TGTGCCAGCAGTCCCCCACGGACTAGCGGGAGGGGGAGCTACGAGCAGTACTTC | CASSPPRTSGRGSYEQYF